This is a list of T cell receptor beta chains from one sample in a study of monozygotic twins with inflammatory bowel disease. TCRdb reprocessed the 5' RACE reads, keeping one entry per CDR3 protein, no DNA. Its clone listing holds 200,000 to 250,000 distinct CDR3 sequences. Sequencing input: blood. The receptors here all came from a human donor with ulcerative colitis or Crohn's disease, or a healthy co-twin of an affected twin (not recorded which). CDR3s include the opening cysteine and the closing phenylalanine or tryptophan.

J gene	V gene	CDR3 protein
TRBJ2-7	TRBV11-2	CASSLARDGFFHEQYF
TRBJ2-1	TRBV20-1	CSARPVGNEQFF
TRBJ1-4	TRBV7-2	CASSFSRAEEKLFF
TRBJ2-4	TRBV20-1	CSAREMMAGAENIQYF
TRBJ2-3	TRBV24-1	CATSDLTKDTQYF
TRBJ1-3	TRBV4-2	CASSLAGTEGNTIYF
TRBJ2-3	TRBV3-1	CASSYLKWMSTDTQYF
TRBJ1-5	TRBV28	CASSLANWGNQPQHF
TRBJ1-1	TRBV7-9	CASSLGETEAFF
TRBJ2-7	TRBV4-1	CASSPGTGDYEQYF
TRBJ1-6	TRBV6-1	CASKGRQSRDSPLHF
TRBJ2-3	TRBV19	CASSSGTSADTQYF
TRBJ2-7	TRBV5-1	CASSLSSAGPHEQYF